The present T cell receptor (beta chain) was sequenced within a study of blood T cells in healthy people across ages (dated by TCRdb to the mid-2010s). Turning to the overall study: Template switching captured roughly one uniquely barcoded TCR beta cDNA molecule per two T cells in model experiments. To track age-related changes in TCR beta repertoire diversity, the study relied on deep sequencing normalized with unique cDNA molecular identifiers. The donors were split into four age groups: young (average around 16 years), middle-aged (more than 35), aged (about 56) and long-lived (approximately 80). The study analyzed two additional independent replicas of 1 million unique cDNA reads from the same blood draw for two donors, one aged 18 to 29 and one aged 80 or older. Results the study describes overall, beyond this receptor: Estimates of total diversity based on one million sequenced T cells were considered lower bounds and underestimates. Observed TCR beta diversity correlated strongly with the percentage of naive T cells measured by flow cytometry. Observed TCR beta diversity per million T cells fell roughly linearly with age, and a significant reduction was already apparent by age about 43. Because the CMV infection status of the donors was unknown, age-related changes in expanded clonotypes may potentially have been confounded. Conclusive comparison of naive and antigen-experienced compartments was prevented by the profiling of bulk unsorted PBMCs. Compared with the aged group, more naive CD4+ T cells, fewer expanded clones and increased TCR diversity were shown by the long-lived group, suggesting age selection.

The CDR3 starts with the cysteine, ends with the phenylalanine, and has 15 residues. Solely the CDR3 DNA is kept, with 45 bases framed from the first base. Sequences DFQATT (CDR1) and SNEGSKA (CDR2) are obtained from the germline V gene (reference sequence). V is shortened by 4 bases, J by 5 bases, and the region joining them spans 21 bases. Donors were 35 to 40 systemically healthy Caucasian individuals from Russia aged roughly 6 to 100 years. Each donor gave around 9 milliliters of peripheral blood, collected into EDTA-treated Vacutainer tubes. Ficoll-Paque density-gradient centrifugation was used to isolate PBMCs, with at least 6.5 million per sample. Trizol reagent was used to extract total RNA from the PBMCs, yielding at least 6 micrograms per sample. Naive CD45RAhigh/CD27high T cell percentages were measured by flow cytometry on a PBMC aliquot from every donor. Receptor libraries were prepared by 5' RACE. The reads were generated on an Illumina HiSeq 2500. A second PCR of 7 to 11 cycles was performed with a sample-barcoded 5' primer and a J-beta primer mix. A unique molecular identifier was introduced onto each TCR beta cDNA molecule by a template-switch 5' adaptor carrying 12 random nucleotides. Each sample yielded at least 2.5 million CDR3-containing paired-end reads. All of the RNA was converted into first-strand cDNA using the Mint cDNA synthesis kit, with a TRBC-specific oligonucleotide serving as the primer. All cDNA was treated with uracil-DNA glycosylase and then went through a first 18-cycle PCR with the universal primers M1SS and BC2_uni_R. The published analysis was carried out like this. Each sample was normalized by randomly selecting 1 million high-quality reads, each carrying a distinct molecular identifier. Reads sharing molecular identifiers were discarded rather than binned into consensus sequences. MiTCR, with a Q25 quality threshold and the strictest error-elimination algorithm, was used for CDR3 identification, clonotype clustering and error correction. A nonparametric unseen species model with Euler transformation was used to estimate a lower bound on total TCR beta diversity. Clones were called with MiXCR by TCRdb after fastp trimmed the public reads at Q25, and only in-frame beta chains were retained. Each entry merges the rows of one CDR3 protein and shows their most common DNA and genes. TCRdb assigned the V and J calls; the authors' analysis was not used. In all, the sample holds about 930,000 distinct CDR3 sequences, and 29% of those were seen once. About 10% of the sample is held by the ten biggest clonotypes.

This clonotype was recorded many times. No antigen is known for it. No much larger clone exists at a distance of one base, and base qualities are not known. This sample was also put to use in a study of T cells of mothers and their children. According to the second study: Donors were nine systemically healthy Caucasian individuals: three mothers and their six children. cDNA synthesis used all of the extracted RNA, with about 1.5 ug of RNA in each 15 ul reaction. In the second PCR, sample barcodes and 2-4 random nucleotides were introduced via the M1S primer. Over 8 million TCR beta CDR3 reads came from each mother, compared with approximately 2.8 million reads from each child. In both related and unrelated pairs, thymic selection shapes the output of TCR recombination in a similar way, with inherited differences having only a minor effect. Normalized repertoire overlap in related mother-child pairs was always slightly higher than in unrelated mother-child pairs, but the difference was never significant. Persistent microchimeric T cell clones were not detected, at a sensitivity of 95 to 100 clones per million clonotypes. The study used deep NGS to compare TCR beta repertoires of mothers and children, seeking features distinguishing related mother-child pairs from unrelated individuals. Mothers averaged roughly 36 +/- 4 years of age and children averaged approximately 11 +/- 4 years. After adapter ligation with NEBNext reagents, the libraries were sequenced on Illumina HiSeq 2000 with 100+100 nt paired-end reads. Mother and child libraries were prepared a month apart and sequenced in separate runs to prevent cross-contamination. Between roughly 500,000 and 2,300,000 distinct TCR beta clonotypes were identified per donor. Naive TCR beta clonotypes were estimated from low-frequency clonotypes matched to each donor's FACS-determined naive share, without sorting.

Sample: blood. The V and J genes are TRBV20-1 and TRBJ2-7, with TRBD1 tentatively as D gene (5 bases match). This sequence originates from a middle-aged woman in good health. The DNA is as follows: TGCAGTGCTAAGGGAATTAACGGACATATCCACGAGCAGTACTTC. It translates as CSAKGINGHIHEQYF.